Sequencing of this T cell receptor beta chain was carried out in a study of T cell repertoires in cytomegalovirus infection. Study-level points and caveats: Identification of carriers of CMV plus the relevant HLA was achieved through cumulative public TCR beta family frequency.

This CDR3 region has 15 residues. The germline V and J ends were trimmed by 3 bases and 2 bases, with 11 bases remaining between them. Germline CDR1 is LNHDA and CDR2 is SQIVND (reference sequence). Notes on this clonotype: Its antigen is not known.

TCRdb ran MiXCR on the reads and lists one entry per CDR3 protein. This table has some 600,000 distinct CDR3 sequences, approximately 24% appearing once. The material sequenced was CD8+ T cells from PBMCs. The chain employs TRBV19 and TRBJ1-5; the D is unclear. The source of this sequence is a human donor in good health (CMV status not recorded). Some clones in this sample may be carry-over from other donors' samples. The CDR3 region has the DNA TGTGCCAGTAGTATTTCTAGCGCGGGCAATCAGCCCCAGCATTTT. It yields the protein CASSISSAGNQPQHF.